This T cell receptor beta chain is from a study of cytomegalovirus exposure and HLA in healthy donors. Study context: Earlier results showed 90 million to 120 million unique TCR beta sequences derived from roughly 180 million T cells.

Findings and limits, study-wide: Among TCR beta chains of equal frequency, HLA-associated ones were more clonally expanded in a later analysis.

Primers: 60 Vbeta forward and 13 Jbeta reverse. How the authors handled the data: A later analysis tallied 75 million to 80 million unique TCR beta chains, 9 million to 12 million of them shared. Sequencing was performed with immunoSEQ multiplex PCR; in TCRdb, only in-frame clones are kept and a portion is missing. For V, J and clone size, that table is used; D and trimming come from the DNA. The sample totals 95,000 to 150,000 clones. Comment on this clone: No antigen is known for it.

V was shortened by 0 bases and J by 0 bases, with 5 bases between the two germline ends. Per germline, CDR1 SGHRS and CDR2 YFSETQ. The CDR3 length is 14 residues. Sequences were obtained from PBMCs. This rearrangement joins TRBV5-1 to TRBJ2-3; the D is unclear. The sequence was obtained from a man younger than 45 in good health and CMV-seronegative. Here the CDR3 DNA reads TGCGCCAGCAGCTTGGGGGCCAGCACAGATACGCAGTATTTT. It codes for CASSLGASTDTQYF.